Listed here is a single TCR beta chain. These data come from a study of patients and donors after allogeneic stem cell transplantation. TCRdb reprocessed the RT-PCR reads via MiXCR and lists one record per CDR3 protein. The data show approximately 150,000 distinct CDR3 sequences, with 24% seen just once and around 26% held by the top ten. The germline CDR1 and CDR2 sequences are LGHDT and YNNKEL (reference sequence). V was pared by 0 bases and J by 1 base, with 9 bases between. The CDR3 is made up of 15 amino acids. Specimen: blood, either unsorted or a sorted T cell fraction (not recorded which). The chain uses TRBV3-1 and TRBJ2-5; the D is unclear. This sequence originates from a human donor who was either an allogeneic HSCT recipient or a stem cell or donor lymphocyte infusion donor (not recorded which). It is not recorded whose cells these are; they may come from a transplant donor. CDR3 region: CASSQDLSTQETQYF. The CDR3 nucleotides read TGTGCCAGCAGCCAAGATCTGTCAACCCAAGAGACCCAGTACTTC.